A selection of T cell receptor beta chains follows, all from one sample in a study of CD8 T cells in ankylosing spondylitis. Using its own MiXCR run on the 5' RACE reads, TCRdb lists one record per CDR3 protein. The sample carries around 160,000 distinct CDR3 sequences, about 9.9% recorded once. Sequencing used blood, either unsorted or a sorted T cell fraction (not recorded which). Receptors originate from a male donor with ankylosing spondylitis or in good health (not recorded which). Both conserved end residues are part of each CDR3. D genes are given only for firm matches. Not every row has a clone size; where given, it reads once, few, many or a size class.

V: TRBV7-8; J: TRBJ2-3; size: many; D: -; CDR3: CASSLVARTGADTQYF; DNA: TGTGCCAGCAGCCTCGTGGCGAGGACTGGGGCAGATACGCAGTATTTT
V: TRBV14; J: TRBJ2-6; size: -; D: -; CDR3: CASSQEWATRFGANVLTF; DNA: TGTGCCAGCAGCCAAGAGTGGGCGACTAGATTTGGGGCCAACGTCCTGACTTTC
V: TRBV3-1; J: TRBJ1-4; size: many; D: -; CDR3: CASSQVVGGEKLFF; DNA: TGTGCCAGCAGCCAAGTCGTAGGCGGTGAAAAACTGTTTTTT
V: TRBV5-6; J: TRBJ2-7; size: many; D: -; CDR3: CASSSWGRLVSYEQYF; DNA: TGTGCCAGCAGCTCTTGGGGACGACTGGTTTCCTACGAGCAGTACTTC
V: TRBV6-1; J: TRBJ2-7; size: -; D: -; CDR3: CASSTPAGEQYF; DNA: TGTGCCAGCAGTACCCCAGCGGGCGAGCAGTACTTC
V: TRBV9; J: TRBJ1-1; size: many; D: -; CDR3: CASSPRADTEAFF; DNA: TGTGCCAGCAGCCCACGAGCGGACACTGAAGCTTTCTTT
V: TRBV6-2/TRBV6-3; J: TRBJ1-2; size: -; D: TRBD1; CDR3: CASSGDREGFLYGYTF; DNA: TGTGCCAGCAGTGGCGACAGGGAGGGATTCCTCTATGGCTACACCTTC
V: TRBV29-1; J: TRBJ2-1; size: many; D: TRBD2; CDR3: CSVVSGMETSGNYNEQFF; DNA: TGCAGCGTTGTATCAGGGATGGAGACTAGCGGGAATTACAATGAGCAGTTCTTC
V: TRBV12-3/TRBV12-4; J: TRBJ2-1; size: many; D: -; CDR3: CASSLSHNEQFF; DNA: TGTGCCAGCAGTTTAAGTCACAATGAGCAGTTCTTC
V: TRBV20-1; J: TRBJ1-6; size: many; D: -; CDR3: CSARGGGQGNNSPLHF; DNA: TGCAGTGCTAGAGGAGGAGGGCAGGGCAATAATTCACCCCTCCACTTT
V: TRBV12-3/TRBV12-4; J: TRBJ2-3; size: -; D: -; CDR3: CASRKVGADTQYF; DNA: TGTGCCAGCCGAAAAGTGGGGGCAGATACGCAGTATTTT
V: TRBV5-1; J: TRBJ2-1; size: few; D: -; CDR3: CASSLEGPSPYNEQFF; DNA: TGCGCCAGCAGCTTGGAGGGCCCCAGCCCCTACAATGAGCAGTTCTTC
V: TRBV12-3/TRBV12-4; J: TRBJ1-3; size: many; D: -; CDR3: CASKRTGSGSGNTIYF; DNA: TGTGCCAGCAAACGTACAGGGTCTGGCTCTGGAAACACCATATATTTT
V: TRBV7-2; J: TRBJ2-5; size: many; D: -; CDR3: CASSLGGIGQETQYF; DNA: TGTGCCAGCAGCTTAGGTGGGATAGGGCAAGAGACCCAGTACTTC
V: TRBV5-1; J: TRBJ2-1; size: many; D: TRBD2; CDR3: CASSLRTSGGSSYNEQFF; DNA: TGCGCCAGCAGCTTGAGGACTAGCGGGGGTAGCTCCTACAATGAGCAGTTCTTC
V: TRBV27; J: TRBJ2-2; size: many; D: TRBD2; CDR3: CASKGGAWNTGELFF; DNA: TGTGCCAGCAAGGGAGGGGCTTGGAACACCGGGGAGCTGTTTTTT
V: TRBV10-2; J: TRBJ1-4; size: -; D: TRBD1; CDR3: CASTRTGGTEKLFF; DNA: TGCGCCAGCACCAGGACAGGGGGGACTGAAAAACTGTTTTTT
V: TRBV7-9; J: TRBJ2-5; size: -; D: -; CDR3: CASSSRTDQETQYF; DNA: TGTGCCAGCAGCTCTAGGACAGACCAAGAGACCCAGTACTTC
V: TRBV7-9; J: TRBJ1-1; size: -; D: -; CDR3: CASSSSGRENTEAFF; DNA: TGTGCCAGCAGCTCGAGCGGCCGGGAGAACACTGAAGCTTTCTTT
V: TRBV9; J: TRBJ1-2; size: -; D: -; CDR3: CASSVGNPLHTNYGYTF; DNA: TGTGCCAGCAGCGTAGGAAATCCGCTTCATACTAACTATGGCTACACCTTC
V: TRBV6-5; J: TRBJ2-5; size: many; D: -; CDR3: CASHEQETQYF; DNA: TGTGCCAGCCATGAACAAGAGACCCAGTACTTC
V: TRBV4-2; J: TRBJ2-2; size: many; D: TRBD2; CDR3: CASKKGGSGMSTGELFF; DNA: TGTGCCAGCAAGAAGGGGGGTAGCGGGATGAGCACCGGGGAGCTGTTTTTT
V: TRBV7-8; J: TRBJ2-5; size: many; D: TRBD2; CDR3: CASSTGTIQETQYF; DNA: TGTGCCAGCAGCACGGGGACTATCCAAGAGACCCAGTACTTC
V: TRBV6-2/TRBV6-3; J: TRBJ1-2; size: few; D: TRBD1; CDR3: CASSRSTGRPFYGYTF; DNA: TGTGCCAGCAGTCGATCGACAGGGCGCCCTTTCTATGGCTACACCTTC
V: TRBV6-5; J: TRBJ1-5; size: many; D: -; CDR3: CASSYWLYRAPPQPQHF; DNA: TGTGCCAGCAGTTACTGGCTTTACAGGGCCCCTCCTCAGCCCCAGCATTTT
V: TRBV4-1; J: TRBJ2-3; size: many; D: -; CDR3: CASSQDRRSPDTQYF; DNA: TGCGCCAGCAGCCAAGATAGAAGGTCGCCAGATACGCAGTATTTT
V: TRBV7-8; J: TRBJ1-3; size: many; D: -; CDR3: CASSLEGRVSGNTIYF; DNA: TGTGCCAGCAGCTTGGAGGGACGGGTCTCTGGAAACACCATATATTTT
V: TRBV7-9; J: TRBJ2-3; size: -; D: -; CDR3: CASSPRFEHTDTQYF; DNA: TGTGCCAGCAGTCCTCGATTTGAGCACACAGATACGCAGTATTTT
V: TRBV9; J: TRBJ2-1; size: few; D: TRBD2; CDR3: CASSALAGGQGEQFF; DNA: TGTGCCAGCAGCGCTCTAGCGGGGGGGCAAGGTGAGCAGTTCTTC
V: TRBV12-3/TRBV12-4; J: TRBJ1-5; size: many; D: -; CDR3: CASSAPGQSGQPQHF; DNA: TGTGCCAGCAGTGCCCCCGGACAGTCAGGGCAGCCCCAGCATTTT
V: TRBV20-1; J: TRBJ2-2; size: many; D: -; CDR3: CSARVRGTGELFF; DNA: TGCAGTGCCAGAGTTCGGGGGACCGGGGAGCTGTTTTTT
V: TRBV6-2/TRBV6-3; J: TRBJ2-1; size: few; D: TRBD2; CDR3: CASSLPGTRAPPEQFF; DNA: TGTGCCAGCAGTCTCCCCGGGACTAGGGCCCCTCCTGAGCAGTTCTTC
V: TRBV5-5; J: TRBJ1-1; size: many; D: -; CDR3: CASSFTGGSTEAFF; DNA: TGTGCCAGCAGCTTCACAGGAGGGTCCACTGAAGCTTTCTTT
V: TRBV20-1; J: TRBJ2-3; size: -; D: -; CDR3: CSAREGDTQYF; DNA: TGCAGTGCTAGAGAGGGAGATACGCAGTATTTT
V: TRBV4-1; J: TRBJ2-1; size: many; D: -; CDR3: CASSQIASAYNEQFF; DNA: TGCGCCAGCAGCCAAATAGCTAGCGCCTACAATGAGCAGTTCTTC
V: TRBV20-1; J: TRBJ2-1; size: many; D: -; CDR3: CSALQPNPSSYNEQFF; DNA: TGCAGTGCTCTCCAACCGAACCCCAGCTCCTACAATGAGCAGTTCTTC
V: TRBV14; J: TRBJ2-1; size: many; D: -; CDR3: CASSQERGREQFF; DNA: TGTGCCAGCAGCCAAGAAAGGGGTCGTGAGCAGTTCTTC
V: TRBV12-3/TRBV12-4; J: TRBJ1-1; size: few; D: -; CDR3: CASIPTGSNTEAFF; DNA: TGTGCCAGCATTCCCACGGGTTCGAACACTGAAGCTTTCTTT
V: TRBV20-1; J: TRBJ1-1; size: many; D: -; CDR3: CSARAGTTKWDTEAFF; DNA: TGCAGTGCTAGAGCCGGGACAACCAAATGGGACACTGAAGCTTTCTTT
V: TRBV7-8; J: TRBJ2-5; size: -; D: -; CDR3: CASSLASQLKTQYF; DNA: TGTGCCAGCAGCTTAGCTTCTCAGTTGAAGACCCAGTACTTC
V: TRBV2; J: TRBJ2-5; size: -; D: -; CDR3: CASKGRPSQETQYF; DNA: TGTGCCAGCAAGGGAAGGCCATCCCAAGAGACCCAGTACTTC
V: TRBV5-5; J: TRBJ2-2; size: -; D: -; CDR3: CASSLRLLVGTGELFF; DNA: TGTGCCAGCAGCTTACGGCTACTTGTAGGAACCGGGGAGCTGTTTTTT
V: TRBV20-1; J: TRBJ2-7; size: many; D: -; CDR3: CSARPTYYEQYF; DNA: TGCAGTGCTAGACCGACCTATTACGAGCAGTACTTC
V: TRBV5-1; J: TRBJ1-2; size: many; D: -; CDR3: CASSLEAGRGGYTF; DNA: TGCGCCAGCAGCTTGGAAGCGGGTCGAGGTGGCTACACCTTC
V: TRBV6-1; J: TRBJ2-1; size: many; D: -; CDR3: CASSEASLLEQFF; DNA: TGTGCCAGCAGTGAGGCGTCGCTTCTTGAGCAGTTCTTC
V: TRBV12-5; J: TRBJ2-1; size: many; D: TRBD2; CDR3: CASGLEPGLAGGPGEQFF; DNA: TGTGCTAGTGGTTTGGAGCCGGGACTAGCGGGAGGGCCGGGTGAGCAGTTCTTC
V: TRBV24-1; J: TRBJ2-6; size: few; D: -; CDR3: CATSDFDDSGANVLTF; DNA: TGTGCCACCAGTGATTTTGACGACTCTGGGGCCAACGTCCTGACTTTC
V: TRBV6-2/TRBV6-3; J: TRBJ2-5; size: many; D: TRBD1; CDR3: CASVRQGFWETQYF; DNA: TGTGCCAGCGTGAGACAGGGATTTTGGGAGACCCAGTACTTC
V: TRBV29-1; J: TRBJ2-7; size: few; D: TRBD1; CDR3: CSVLGQGMHEQYF; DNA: TGCAGCGTTCTCGGACAGGGTATGCACGAGCAGTACTTC
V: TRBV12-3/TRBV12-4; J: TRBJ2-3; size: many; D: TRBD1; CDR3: CASSLGGGWDPQYF; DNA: TGTGCCAGCAGTTTAGGAGGGGGCTGGGACCCGCAGTATTTT
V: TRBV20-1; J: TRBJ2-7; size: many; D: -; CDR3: CSAPMVGGHYEQYF; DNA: TGCAGTGCTCCCATGGTTGGAGGCCACTACGAGCAGTACTTC